This TCR beta chain was identified in a study of blood T cell repertoires in COVID-19. The method was immunoSEQ multiplex PCR; TCRdb's version includes in-frame clones alone and lacks a portion of them. The repertoire has under 150,000 clones, over 75% of them found once; the top ten carry 1.5% to 1.9%. Sequenced input: peripheral blood. This receptor was identified in a middle-aged man with acute or convalescent COVID-19.

The CDR3 region is CASSLTGESYNEQFF. For the CDR3, the DNA is TGCGCCAGCAGCTTGACAGGGGAATCCTACAATGAGCAGTTCTTC. The V call is TRBV5-1, the J call TRBJ2-1; 7 bases fit TRBD1. Germline V lookup: CDR1 SGHRS, CDR2 YFSETQ. The CDR3 sequence is 15 residues long. Unmatched junction bases numbered 2, after V lost 1 base and J lost 1 base. The variable domain in full, with the rest retrieved from reference TRBV5-1 and TRBJ2-1, is KAGVTQTPRYLIKTRGQQVTLSCSPISGHRSVSWYQQTPGQGLQFLFEYFSETQRNKGNFPGRFSGRQFSNSRSEMNVSTLELGDSALYLCASSLTGESYNEQFFGPGTRLTVL.